The 30 T cell receptor beta chains given below trace back to one sample, sequenced in a study of shared clonotypes between healthy human individuals. Using immunoSEQ multiplex PCR, the repertoire was profiled, and TCRdb retains in-frame clones only, with some absent. The profile shows around 700,000 clones, 92% of them singletons. Selected positively for CCR7 and CD45RO-negative, naive CD8 cells excluded terminally differentiated effector memory CD45RA+ cells. Sequences were obtained from naive CD8+ T cells sorted from blood. The receptors derive from a man aged 25-45 years in good health.

The rearrangement joins TRBV18 to TRBJ1-2; D is possibly TRBD1 (5 bases). Trimming removed 5 bases at V and 2 bases at J, with 9 bases between. The CDR3 covers 13 residues. Germline CDR1 is KGHSH and CDR2 is LQKENI. As DNA, the CDR3 is TGTGCCAGCTCAACGACAGTAAACTATGGCTACACCTTC. Amino acids: CASSTTVNYGYTF. The whole variable domain, remainder taken from reference TRBV18 and TRBJ1-2, is NAGVMQNPRHLVRRRGQEARLRCSPMKGHSHVYWYRQLPEEGLKFMVYLQKENIIDESGMPKERFSAEFPKEGPSILRIQQVVRGDSAAYFCASSTTVNYGYTFGSGTRLTVV.

Comment on this clone: The junction departs from germline at one end; a sequencing error may be responsible. The chain carries TRBV2 and TRBJ1-4, with a weak D call TRBD1 (5 bases). CDR1 and CDR2 (germline): SNHLY, FYNNEI. The CDR3 spans 11 residues. CDR3 DNA sequence: TGTGCCAGCTCGGATGGGGCCTACACCTATTTT. Residues: CASSDGAYTYF.

In nucleotides, the CDR3 is TGTGCCAGCAGCTTTTGGACAAGTAGACTAGCGGGGGAAGAGACCCAGTACTTC. It is translated as CASSFWTSRLAGEETQYF. The chain uses TRBV5-6 and TRBJ2-5; 12 bases match TRBD2. In germline, CDR1 is SGHDT, CDR2 YYEEEE. J gave up 3 bases and V 2 bases, and 11 bases lay outside the gene matches. The CDR3 totals 18 residues.

This rearrangement joins TRBV19 to TRBJ2-5; 11 nucleotides align to TRBD2. This CDR3 has 16 amino acids. V trimming: 3 bases; J trimming: 1 base; junction bases outside the gene matches: 4. The V gene's germline CDR1 is LNHDA and CDR2 SQIVND (reference sequence). CDR3 residues: CASSMRGTSGQETQYF. CDR3 coding DNA: TGTGCCAGTAGTATGAGGGGGACTAGCGGCCAAGAGACCCAGTACTTC. Supplemented by reference TRBV19 and TRBJ2-5, the full variable domain reads DGGITQSPKYLFRKEGQNVTLSCEQNLNHDAMYWYRQDPGQGLRLIYYSQIVNDFQKGDIAEGYSVSREKKESFPLTVTSAQKNPTAFYLCASSMRGTSGQETQYFGPGTRLLVL.

The CDR3 DNA is TGCAGCGTTGAAGGACTCGAAACCTGGGCTTTCTTT. Translating it yields CSVEGLETWAFF. V and J are TRBV29-1 and TRBJ1-1; no reliable D call. The CDR3 extends over 12 amino acids. V was pared by 1 base and J by 11 bases, with 14 bases between. Germline V gene data show CDR1 as SQVTM and CDR2 as ANQGSEA.

The chain has TRBV11-2 and TRBJ2-7; perhaps D is TRBD1 or TRBD2 (5 bases each). Germline V gives CDR1 SGHAT, CDR2 FQNNGV. This CDR3 is 15 amino acids long. V lost 4 bases and J 0 bases, leaving 13 bases between the germline ends. The CDR3 protein is CASSSNRDGSYEQYF. The CDR3 nucleotides read TGTGCCAGCAGCTCCAACCGGGACGGCTCCTACGAGCAGTACTTC.

This clone was recorded only once. The chain couples TRBV14 to TRBJ2-3; 8 bases match TRBD2. Trimming at V came to 1 base and at J to 7 bases, leaving 19 bases not matched to a gene. CDR1 SGHDN and CDR2 FVKESK come from the germline V gene. The CDR3 has 19 amino acids. The CDR3 region is CASSQAPGGSGRETYTQYF. The CDR3 bases are TGTGCCAGCAGCCAAGCCCCTGGGGGAAGCGGGAGAGAGACCTATACGCAGTATTTT.

This rearrangement joins TRBV7-2 to TRBJ2-7; D is ambiguous. CDR3 size: 14 residues. The germline V and J ends were trimmed by 5 bases and 3 bases, with 14 bases remaining between them. Germline V gene data show CDR1 as SGHTA and CDR2 as FQGNSA. CDR3 loop: CASSPLASVYEQYF. CDR3 coding DNA: TGTGCCAGCAGCCCTTTGGCGTCAGTCTACGAGCAGTACTTC. The whole variable domain, remainder taken from reference TRBV7-2 and TRBJ2-7, is GAGVSQSPSNKVTEKGKDVELRCDPISGHTALYWYRQSLGQGLEFLIYFQGNSAPDKSGLPSDRFSAERTGGSVSTLTIQRTQQEDSAVYLCASSPLASVYEQYFGPGTRLTVT.

The chain uses TRBV7-2 and TRBJ1-5; D possibly corresponds to TRBD1 (5 bases). CDR1 and CDR2 (germline): SGHTA, FQGNSA. V was pared by 4 bases and J by 4 bases, with 20 bases between. The length of the CDR3 is 17 residues. The CDR3 protein is CASSSPWARDGNQPQHF. The CDR3 region has the DNA TGTGCCAGCAGCTCCCCGTGGGCCAGGGACGGGAATCAGCCCCAGCATTTT.

With regard to this clone: The sample holds other DNA sequences that translate to the same CDR3. This rearrangement joins TRBV5-1 to TRBJ2-7, with D tentatively TRBD2 (5 bases). V gave up 0 bases and J gave up 1 base, with 8 bases separating them. Germline V gene lookup returns CDR1 SGHRS and CDR2 YFSETQ. The CDR3 is 14 residues long. CDR3 bases: TGCGCCAGCAGCTTGGCCTCGGGATCCTACGAGCAGTACTTC. Encoded protein: CASSLASGSYEQYF.

This sequence joins TRBV4-1 and TRBJ2-7; TRBD2 matches 16 bases. CDR3 length: 19 residues. The germline CDR1 and CDR2 sequences are MGHRA and YSYEKL. Trimming removed 4 bases from V and 3 bases from J; junction bases left unmatched: 12. The CDR3 loop is CASSLASGTSGRGVYEQYF. CDR3 in DNA: TGCGCCAGCAGCCTTGCCTCCGGGACTAGCGGGAGGGGGGTCTACGAGCAGTACTTC.

The chain carries TRBV28 and TRBJ1-3; tentative D call: TRBD1 (5 bases). The CDR3 loop spans 15 amino acids. Germline V lookup: CDR1 MDHEN, CDR2 SYDVKM. The germline V and J ends were trimmed by 7 bases and 3 bases, with 16 bases remaining between them. The CDR3 here is CASKGVTTIGNTIYF. DNA for the CDR3: TGTGCCAGCAAAGGGGTCACGACAATTGGAAACACCATATATTTT.

This chain joins TRBV7-9 and TRBJ1-5; D is possibly TRBD1 (5 bases). The CDR3 totals 13 residues. Germline V lookup: CDR1 SEHNR, CDR2 FQNEAQ (reference sequence). Trimming removed 5 bases at V and 7 bases at J, with 12 bases between. For the CDR3, the DNA is TGTGCCAGCAGCCTGGGGGGGAAACAGCCCCAGCATTTT. Translated, it gives CASSLGGKQPQHF.

The chain recombines TRBV6-5 with TRBJ2-1, with D perhaps matching TRBD2 (6 bases). V was trimmed by 4 bases and J by 2 bases, leaving 12 bases between them. The CDR3 has 15 residues. The germline gives CDR1 MNHEY, CDR2 SVGAGI. The CDR3 reads CASSSSSGAYNEQFF. The CDR3 DNA reads as TGTGCCAGCAGTTCAAGTAGCGGAGCCTACAATGAGCAGTTCTTC.

The V call is TRBV7-3, the J call TRBJ1-1; no definite D call. The length of the CDR3 is 14 residues. Germline V gives CDR1 SGHTA, CDR2 FQGTGA. Trimming removed 0 bases at V and 5 bases at J, with 10 bases between. CDR3 protein: CASSLTQDATEAFF. Written as DNA, the CDR3 is TGTGCCAGCAGCTTAACCCAGGATGCTACTGAAGCTTTCTTT.

The CDR3 sequence is CATSREELAETNEQFF. Here the CDR3 DNA reads TGTGCCACCAGCAGAGAAGAACTAGCGGAGACCAATGAGCAGTTCTTC. This rearrangement joins TRBV15 to TRBJ2-1, with 8 bases matching TRBD2. The CDR3 contains 16 residues. Germline CDR1 reads LNHNV; CDR2 reads YYDKDF (reference sequence). The trim removed 0 bases at V and 6 bases at J, leaving 7 bases unmatched.

The chain couples TRBV7-9 to TRBJ2-4; D call uncertain. CDR1 is SEHNR, CDR2 FQNEAQ, per germline (reference sequence). V lost 3 bases, J lost 4 bases, and 13 bases lay in between. The CDR3 is 15 residues long. For the CDR3, the DNA is TGTGCCAGCAGCTTCGAAGGAACAGCGAAAAACATTCAGTACTTC. Translating gives CASSFEGTAKNIQYF.

DNA of the CDR3: TGTGCCAGCAGTTTATCGGTAGGGACTAGCGGGGTCTACGAGCAGTACTTC. Translated, it gives CASSLSVGTSGVYEQYF. The V and J genes are TRBV28 and TRBJ2-7; 13 nucleotides agree with TRBD2. Germline CDR1 reads MDHEN; CDR2 reads SYDVKM. V was pared by 1 base and J by 3 bases, with 6 bases of the junction left unmatched. This CDR3 is 17 amino acids long.

This rearrangement joins TRBV19 to TRBJ1-5, with a tentative D call TRBD1 (5 bases). The CDR3 contains 16 residues. Trimming removed 7 bases from V and 4 bases from J, with 20 bases in between. Germline CDR1 LNHDA, CDR2 SQIVND (reference sequence). CDR3 in DNA: TGTGCCAGTACCCTAACCCATGCAGGGTTAAATCAGCCCCAGCATTTT. It translates to CASTLTHAGLNQPQHF. Full variable domain (missing parts from reference TRBV19 and TRBJ1-5): DGGITQSPKYLFRKEGQNVTLSCEQNLNHDAMYWYRQDPGQGLRLIYYSQIVNDFQKGDIAEGYSVSREKKESFPLTVTSAQKNPTAFYLCASTLTHAGLNQPQHFGDGTRLSIL.

The chain links TRBV29-1 to TRBJ2-1; the D gene could be TRBD1 or TRBD2 (5 bases each). Germline assignment: CDR1 SQVTM and CDR2 ANQGSEA. The V end was cut by 3 bases, the J end by 8 bases, with 20 bases between. The CDR3 consists of 15 residues. The CDR3, as DNA: TGCAGCGTTGAGGCGGGCTTACCCCGGGGCTATGAGCAGTTCTTC. Translation: CSVEAGLPRGYEQFF.

The chain links TRBV18 to TRBJ2-1; 9 bases fit TRBD2. In germline, CDR1 is KGHSH, CDR2 LQKENI. The CDR3 runs to 16 residues. V trimming: 3 bases; J trimming: 6 bases; junction bases outside the gene matches: 9. This CDR3 reads CASSPSREGRLNEQFF. The CDR3, as DNA: TGTGCCAGCTCACCTTCGCGGGAGGGAAGACTCAATGAGCAGTTCTTC.

CDR3 in DNA: TGTGCCAGCAGCGAAGGCTACGGGGGACTAGCGGCAGATACGCAGTATTTT. It codes for CASSEGYGGLAADTQYF. The chain links TRBV21-1 to TRBJ2-3; the table names TRBD2, a call not compared with the DNA. TRBV21-1 is listed as a pseudogene. The CDR3 has 17 amino acids.

This rearrangement joins TRBV29-1 to TRBJ2-7, with D possibly being TRBD1 or TRBD2 (5 bases each). This CDR3 is 13 amino acids long. V lost 4 bases, J lost 3 bases, and 13 bases lay in between. Germline assignment: CDR1 SQVTM and CDR2 ANQGSEA. CDR3 amino acids: CSVVGEPNYEQYF. CDR3 coding DNA: TGCAGCGTTGTGGGGGAGCCCAACTACGAGCAGTACTTC.

Details on this clone: The same CDR3 is also encoded by other DNA sequences in this sample. This rearrangement joins TRBV27 to TRBJ2-7; D ambiguous. Trimming took off 0 bases at V and 2 bases at J, with 5 bases between the two ends. CDR1 is MNHEY, CDR2 SMNVEV, per germline (reference sequence). CDR3 length: 13 residues. The CDR3 reads CASSLSGAYEQYF. Written as DNA, the CDR3 is TGTGCCAGCAGTTTATCGGGCGCCTACGAGCAGTACTTC.

The CDR3 DNA reads as TGCGCCAGCAGCCAAGATTTAGGTTCGAACACTGAAGCTTTCTTT. It is translated as CASSQDLGSNTEAFF. The gene calls are TRBV4-1 and TRBJ1-1; D is uncertain. CDR1 and CDR2 (germline): MGHRA, YSYEKL. The CDR3 sequence is 15 residues long. Trimming stripped 0 bases from V and 1 base from J, with 9 bases between.

The CDR3 loop reads CASSPGLAGYSEQFF. The CDR3, as DNA: TGTGCCAGCAGTCCGGGACTAGCGGGATATAGTGAGCAGTTCTTC. This sequence joins TRBV6-5 and TRBJ2-1; TRBD2 matches 13 bases. The CDR3 sequence is 15 residues long. Trimming took 5 bases from V and 9 from J; bases not matched to a gene: 7. Germline CDR1 is MNHEY and CDR2 is SVGAGI.

V is TRBV7-8 and J is TRBJ2-3, with D unclear. This CDR3 contains 16 residues. Trimming took 4 bases from V and 6 from J, leaving 20 bases between them. CDR1 and CDR2 (germline): SGHVS, FQNEAQ. The chain's CDR3 is CASSSHTLGMRDTQYF. The CDR3 coding sequence is TGTGCCAGCAGCTCGCATACCTTAGGTATGAGGGATACGCAGTATTTT.

The rearrangement joins TRBV6-6 to TRBJ1-5; D might be TRBD1 (6 bases). The V and J ends lost 0 bases and 7 bases respectively, with 13 bases between them. The CDR3 spans 15 residues. Per germline, CDR1 MNHNY and CDR2 SVGAGI (reference sequence). Here the CDR3 reads CASSYSAGDHQPQHF. DNA of the CDR3: TGTGCCAGCAGTTACTCGGCAGGGGATCACCAGCCCCAGCATTTT.

V is TRBV19 and J is TRBJ2-2; D unclear. The CDR3 covers 11 residues. The germline V gene has CDR1 LNHDA and CDR2 SQIVND (reference sequence). Trimming left V 6 bases short and J 7 bases short, with 6 bases between. The DNA of the CDR3 is TGTGCCAGTAGATTCGGCGGGGAGCTGTTTTTT. It specifies CASRFGGELFF.

This chain connects TRBV2 to TRBJ2-5, with D hard to call. V was clipped by 4 bases and J by 0 bases, with 18 bases between them. The CDR3 runs to 17 residues. Germline V gives CDR1 SNHLY, CDR2 FYNNEI. The CDR3 nucleotides read TGTGCCAGCAGTGTTGAAGTCAGTTTACGGTACCAAGAGACCCAGTACTTC. Residues: CASSVEVSLRYQETQYF.